Each of the 10 T cell receptor beta chains below was sequenced from the same sample in a study of neurological immune-mediated disorders. TCRdb reanalysed the 5' RACE reads using MiXCR and keeps one entry per CDR3 protein. The sample lists 45,000 to 55,000 distinct CDR3 sequences; 4.5% to 7% were seen once. The sequencing input was CD4+ T cells from blood. These TCRs come from a woman under 30 with multiple sclerosis.

V usage is TRBV5-3 and J usage is TRBJ2-2; D gene unclear. TRBV5-3 is designated an ORF whose function remains uncertain. V was pared by 0 bases and J by 0 bases, with 9 bases between. This CDR3 is built from 16 residues. The CDR3 coding sequence is TGTGCCAGAAGCTTGGCCGAAACTACGAACACCGGGGAGCTGTTTTTT. Its translation is CARSLAETTNTGELFF.

This clonotype was recorded at least ten times. V usage is TRBV11-3 and J usage is TRBJ1-2; TRBD1 matches 7 bases. After removal of 0 bases from V and 2 bases from J, the junction contained 6 bases not matched to a gene. The CDR3 contains 16 residues. The germline gives CDR1 SGHNT, CDR2 YENEEA. The CDR3 protein is CASSLDPATGNYGYTF. CDR3 sequence (DNA): TGTGCCAGCAGCTTAGACCCGGCGACAGGGAACTATGGCTACACCTTC.

This clonotype has a count of ten or more. The V call is TRBV3-1, the J call TRBJ2-7; 7 bases map to TRBD1. CDR3 length equals 14 residues. Trimming at V came to 4 bases and at J to 2 bases, leaving 5 bases not matched to a gene. Per germline, CDR1 LGHDT and CDR2 YNNKEL (reference sequence). The CDR3 sequence: CASSRQGVAYEQYV. In DNA form, the CDR3 reads TGTGCCAGCAGCCGACAGGGTGTAGCCTACGAGCAGTACGTC.

This clonotype has at least ten counts. The gene calls are TRBV7-2 and TRBJ2-2; a possible D gene is TRBD1 (5 bases). CDR3 size: 16 residues. The V end was cut by 1 base, the J end by 1 base, with 10 bases between. Germline V lookup: CDR1 SGHTA, CDR2 FQGNSA. CDR3 sequence reads: CASSLEGRRNTGELFF. In DNA form, the CDR3 reads TGTGCCAGCAGCTTAGAGGGGCGGAGGAACACCGGGGAGCTGTTTTTT.

The sample holds many counts of this clonotype. V is TRBV24-1 and J is TRBJ2-1, with 9 bases matching TRBD1. This CDR3 comprises 17 residues. Germline CDR1 KGHDR, CDR2 SFDVKD. V shed 3 bases and J 5 bases; nucleotides not matched to a gene: 10. CDR3 in amino acids: CATSDTTPGQGDNEQFF. CDR3 sequence (DNA): TGTGCCACCAGTGATACCACCCCGGGACAGGGTGACAATGAGCAGTTCTTC.

Ten or more counts support this clonotype. The gene calls are TRBV27 and TRBJ1-1, with TRBD1 matching 7 bases. The CDR3 spans 17 residues. With 2 bases clipped from V and 5 bases from J, the junction kept 14 bases outside the gene matches. Germline V gives CDR1 MNHEY, CDR2 SMNVEV (reference sequence). CDR3 sequence (DNA): TGTGCCAGCAGTTTACTAGGTGCTCCGGCCAGGGGGACTGAAGCTTTCTTT. Translation: CASSLLGAPARGTEAFF.

This clonotype was counted many times. The CDR3 DNA reads TGTGCCAGCAGACCCAATAGTCTAACTGAAGCTTTCTTT. Translated: CASRPNSLTEAFF. V gene TRBV11-3 combines with J gene TRBJ1-1; the D is unclear. Between the trimmed V and J ends, which lost 6 bases and 5 bases, there was a span of 13 bases. The CDR3 has 13 amino acids. Germline-derived CDR1 and CDR2 are SGHNT and YENEEA.

This clonotype was seen at least ten times. This rearrangement joins TRBV7-3 to TRBJ1-2; D remains unclear. V dropped 5 bases and J dropped 0 bases, with 16 bases sitting between them. Germline-derived CDR1 and CDR2 are SGHTA and FQGTGA. CDR3 length: 16 amino acids. CDR3 region: CASSPDPRRTNYGYTF. DNA of the CDR3: TGTGCCAGCAGCCCCGACCCCCGGCGAACTAACTATGGCTACACCTTC.

This clonotype has a count of ten or more. This rearrangement joins TRBV5-1 to TRBJ1-2; 7 bases map to TRBD1. CDR1 is SGHRS, CDR2 YFSETQ, per germline. This CDR3 has 14 amino acids. Trimming at V came to 4 bases and at J to 0 bases, leaving 3 bases not matched to a gene. The DNA of the CDR3 is TGCGCCAGCAGCAGGGACAGAACTAACTATGGCTACACCTTC. Translated: CASSRDRTNYGYTF.

This clonotype appeared many times. V gene TRBV20-1 combines with J gene TRBJ2-5, with 7 bases matching TRBD2. CDR1 is DFQATT and CDR2 is SNEGSKA in the germline V gene (reference sequence). CDR3 size: 17 residues. After removal of 1 base from V and 0 bases from J, the junction contained 11 bases not matched to a gene. The CDR3 loop reads CSARGGWGEGYQETQYF. The CDR3 bases are TGCAGTGCTAGAGGTGGCTGGGGGGAGGGGTACCAAGAGACCCAGTACTTC.